Sequencing of this TCR beta chain was carried out in a study of shared clonotypes between healthy human individuals. General study points: Incompleteness in sorted-subset sequencing, despite large depth, was shown by rarefaction. Sequencing depth was predicted to influence how clonotypes are shared among donors.

This CDR3 has 13 amino acids. V lost 6 bases and J lost 0, with 8 bases in between. Germline values: CDR1 MNHNY, CDR2 SVGAGI (reference sequence). To note about this clone: Its antigen is still unknown.

The repertoire was sequenced with immunoSEQ multiplex PCR; TCRdb's copy has only in-frame clones and lacks some. In the table there are around 700,000 clones, 55% to 75% of which are singletons. Nashville, Tennessee was home to all donors, who were Caucasian adults. The gene calls are TRBV6-6 and TRBJ1-1; D unclear. The receptor's source is a woman in her twenties or thirties in good health. Sequencing input: memory CD4+ T cells sorted from blood. Specified subset: CD45RA-negative fraction. The CDR3 nucleotides are TGTGCCAGCAGGTTGCAACTGAACACTGAAGCTTTCTTT. As protein: CASRLQLNTEAFF.